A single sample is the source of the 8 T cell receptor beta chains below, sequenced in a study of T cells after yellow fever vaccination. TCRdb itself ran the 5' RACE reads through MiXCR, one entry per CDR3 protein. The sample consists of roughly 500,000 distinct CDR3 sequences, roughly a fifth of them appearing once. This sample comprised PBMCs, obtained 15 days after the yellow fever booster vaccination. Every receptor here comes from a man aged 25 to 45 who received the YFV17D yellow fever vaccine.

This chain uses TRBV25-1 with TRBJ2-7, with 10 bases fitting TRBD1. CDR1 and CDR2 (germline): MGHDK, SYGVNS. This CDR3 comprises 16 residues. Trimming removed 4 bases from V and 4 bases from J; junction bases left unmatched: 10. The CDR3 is CASSGLSGTGVYEQYF. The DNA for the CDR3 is TGTGCCAGCAGTGGTCTATCCGGGACAGGGGTATACGAGCAGTACTTC.

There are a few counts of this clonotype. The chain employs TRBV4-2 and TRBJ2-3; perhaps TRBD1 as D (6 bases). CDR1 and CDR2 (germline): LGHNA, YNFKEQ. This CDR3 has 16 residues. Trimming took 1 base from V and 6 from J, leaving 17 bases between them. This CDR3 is CASSQVVYRELDTQYF. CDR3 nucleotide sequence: TGTGCCAGCAGCCAAGTTGTTTACAGGGAACTTGATACGCAGTATTTT.

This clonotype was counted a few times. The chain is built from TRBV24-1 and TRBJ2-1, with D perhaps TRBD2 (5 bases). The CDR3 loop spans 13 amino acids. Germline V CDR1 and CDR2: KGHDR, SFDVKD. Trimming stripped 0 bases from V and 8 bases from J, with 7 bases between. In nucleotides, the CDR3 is TGTGCCACCAGTGATTTGTCGGGGTATGAGCAGTTCTTC. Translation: CATSDLSGYEQFF.

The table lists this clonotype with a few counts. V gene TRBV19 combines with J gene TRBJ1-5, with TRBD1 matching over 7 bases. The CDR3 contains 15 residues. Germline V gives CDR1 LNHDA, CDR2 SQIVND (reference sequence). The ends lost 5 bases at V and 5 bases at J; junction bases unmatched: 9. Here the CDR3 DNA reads TGTGCCAGTAGTTCCGGGACAGTAAACTATCAGCCCCAGCATTTT. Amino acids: CASSSGTVNYQPQHF.

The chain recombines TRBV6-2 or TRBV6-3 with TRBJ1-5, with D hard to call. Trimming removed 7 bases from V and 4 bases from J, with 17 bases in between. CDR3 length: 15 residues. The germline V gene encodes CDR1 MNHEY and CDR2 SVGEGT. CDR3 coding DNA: TGTGCCAGCACCCCCAATGGGCAGCCAAATCAGCCCCAGCATTTT. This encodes CASTPNGQPNQPQHF.

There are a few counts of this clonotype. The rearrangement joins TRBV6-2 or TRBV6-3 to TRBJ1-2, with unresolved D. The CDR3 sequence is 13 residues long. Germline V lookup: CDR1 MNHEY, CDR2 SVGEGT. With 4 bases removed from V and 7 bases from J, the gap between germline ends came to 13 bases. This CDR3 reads CASSSGRASGYTF. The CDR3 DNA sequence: TGTGCCAGCAGTTCGGGAAGGGCAAGTGGCTACACCTTC.

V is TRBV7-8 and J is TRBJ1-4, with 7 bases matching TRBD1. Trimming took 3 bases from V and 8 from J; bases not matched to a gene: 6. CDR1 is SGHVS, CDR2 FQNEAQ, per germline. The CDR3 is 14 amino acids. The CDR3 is CASSLGQIREKLFF. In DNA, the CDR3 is TGTGCCAGCAGCTTGGGACAGATCCGAGAAAAACTGTTTTTT. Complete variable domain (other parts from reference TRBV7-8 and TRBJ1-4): GAGVSQSPRYKVAKRGQDVALRCDPISGHVSLFWYQQALGQGPEFLTYFQNEAQLDKSGLPSDRFFAERPEGSVSTLKIQRTQQEDSAVYLCASSLGQIREKLFFGSGTQLSVL.

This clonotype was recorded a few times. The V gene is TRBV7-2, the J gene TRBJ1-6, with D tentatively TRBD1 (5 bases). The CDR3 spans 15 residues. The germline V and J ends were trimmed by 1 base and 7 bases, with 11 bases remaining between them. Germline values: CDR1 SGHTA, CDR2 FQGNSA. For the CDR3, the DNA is TGTGCCAGCAGCTTAGGTGGGGGGGGAAATTCACCCCTCCACTTT. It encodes CASSLGGGGNSPLHF.